This entry is about one T cell receptor beta chain. Germline loops: CDR1 MNHNS, CDR2 SASEGT. There are 14 residues in the CDR3. Trimming took 2 bases from V and 1 from J, leaving 6 bases between them. The data were taken from a study of blood T cell repertoires in COVID-19. Study information: There were acute and convalescent COVID-19 samples, and they came from the United States, Italy and Spain. T cells, B-cell-depleted T cells, or PBMCs provided the cDNA or gDNA that served as material.

As processed by the authors: Estimation of nucleated cell counts was performed using reference gene primer amplification. Profiling relied on immunoSEQ multiplex PCR, and the TCRdb table lists in-frame clones only, not all of them. The V and J calls and clone size are taken from that table; D and trimming were inferred from the DNA. This table has about 190,000 clones, almost 90% appearing once. This TCR came from a man in his fifties or sixties with acute or convalescent COVID-19. The sequenced sample was peripheral blood. The chain uses TRBV6-1 and TRBJ1-5, with D unclear. CDR3 loop: CASSENGSNQPQHF. For the CDR3, the DNA is TGTGCCAGCAGTGAAAACGGGAGCAATCAGCCCCAGCATTTT.